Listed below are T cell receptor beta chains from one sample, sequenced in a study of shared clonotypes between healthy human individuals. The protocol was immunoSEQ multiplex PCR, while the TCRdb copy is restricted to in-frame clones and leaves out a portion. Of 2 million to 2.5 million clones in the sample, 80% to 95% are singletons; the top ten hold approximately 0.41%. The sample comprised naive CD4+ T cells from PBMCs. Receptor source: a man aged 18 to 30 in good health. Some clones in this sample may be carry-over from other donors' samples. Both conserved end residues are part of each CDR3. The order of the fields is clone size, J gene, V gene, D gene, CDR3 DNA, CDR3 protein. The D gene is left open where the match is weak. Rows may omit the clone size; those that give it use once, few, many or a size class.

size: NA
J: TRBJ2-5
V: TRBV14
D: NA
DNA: TGTGCCAGCAGCCACCCCGCGTGGGGTTGGGAGACCCAGTACTTC
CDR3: CASSHPAWGWETQYF

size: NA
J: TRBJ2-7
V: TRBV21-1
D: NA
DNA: TGTGCCAGCAGCAAAGTTAGCAGGGGTCGCTACGAGCAGTACTTC
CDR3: CASSKVSRGRYEQYF

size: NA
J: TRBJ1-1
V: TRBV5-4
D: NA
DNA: TGTGCCAGCAGCTCCCCGGGGACCTTCCCCACTGAAGCTTTCTTT
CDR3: CASSSPGTFPTEAFF

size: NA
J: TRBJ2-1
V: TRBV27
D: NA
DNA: TGTGCCAGCAGTTTTAAACAGGATTACTCCTACAATGAGCAGTTCTTC
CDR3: CASSFKQDYSYNEQFF

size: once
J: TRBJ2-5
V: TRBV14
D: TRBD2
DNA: TGTGCCAGCAGCCAAGACGCCGGGACTAGCGGAACAATCCAAGAGACCCAGTACTTC
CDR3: CASSQDAGTSGTIQETQYF

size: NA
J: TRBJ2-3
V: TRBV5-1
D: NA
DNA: TGCGCCAGCAGCTTGGATTGGGGGAGCACAGATACGCAGTATTTT
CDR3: CASSLDWGSTDTQYF

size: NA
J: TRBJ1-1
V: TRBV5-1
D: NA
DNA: TGCGCCAGCAGCCGGTCGGGACACTCGAACACTGAAGCTTTCTTT
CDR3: CASSRSGHSNTEAFF

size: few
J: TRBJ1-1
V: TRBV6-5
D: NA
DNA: TGTGCCAGCAGTTATGGTAGGAACACTGAAGCTTTCTTT
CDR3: CASSYGRNTEAFF

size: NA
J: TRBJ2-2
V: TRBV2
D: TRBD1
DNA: TGTGCCAGCAGTGCACAGGGGATGGGCACCGGGGAGCTGTTTTTT
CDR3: CASSAQGMGTGELFF

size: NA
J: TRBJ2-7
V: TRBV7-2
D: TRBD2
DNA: TGTGCCAGCAGCACGCAGGGACTAGCGGGAACCTACGAGCAGTACTTC
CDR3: CASSTQGLAGTYEQYF

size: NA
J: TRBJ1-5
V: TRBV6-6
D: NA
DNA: TGTGCCAGCAGTTATCACGAGTATAGCAATCAGCCCCAGCATTTT
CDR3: CASSYHEYSNQPQHF

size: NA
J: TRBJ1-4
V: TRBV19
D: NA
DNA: TGTGCCAGTCGATTTCAGTTTTCAGATGAAAAACTGTTTTTT
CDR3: CASRFQFSDEKLFF

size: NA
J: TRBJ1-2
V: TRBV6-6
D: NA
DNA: TGTGCCAGCAACGACAGAGCTTATGGCTACACCTTC
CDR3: CASNDRAYGYTF

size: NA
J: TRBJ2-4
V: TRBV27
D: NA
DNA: TGTGCCAGCACTCGCAGTAAAAACATTCAGTACTTC
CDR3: CASTRSKNIQYF

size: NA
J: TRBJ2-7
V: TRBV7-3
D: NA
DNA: TGTGCCAGCAGCCCCATGGGTGGGGGCGCCCCCTACGAGCAGTACTTC
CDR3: CASSPMGGGAPYEQYF

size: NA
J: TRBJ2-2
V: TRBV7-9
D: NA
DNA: TGTGCCAGCAGCTTAGCGGGTTCGAACACCGGGGAGCTGTTTTTT
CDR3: CASSLAGSNTGELFF

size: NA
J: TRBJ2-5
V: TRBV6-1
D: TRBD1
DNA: TGTGCCAGCAGGGCAACAGGGGGCCGATGGGAGACCCAGTACTTC
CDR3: CASRATGGRWETQYF

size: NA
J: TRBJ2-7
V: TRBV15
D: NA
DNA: TGTGCCACCAGCAGACCTGGAGGGGGGTCGGTGTACGAGCAGTACTTC
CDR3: CATSRPGGGSVYEQYF

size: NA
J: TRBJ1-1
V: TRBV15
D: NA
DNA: TGTGCCACCAGGAATTGGCAGGGTCTGAACACTGAAGCTTTCTTT
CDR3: CATRNWQGLNTEAFF

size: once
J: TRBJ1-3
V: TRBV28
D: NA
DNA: TGTGCCAGCAGTGGCGCACGATTCTCTGGAAACACCATATATTTT
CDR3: CASSGARFSGNTIYF

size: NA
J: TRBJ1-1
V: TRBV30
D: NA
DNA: TGTGCCTGGAGATATATGGGTAAAGAAGCTGAAGCTTTCTTT
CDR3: CAWRYMGKEAEAFF

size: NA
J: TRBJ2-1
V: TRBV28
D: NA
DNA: TGTGCCAGCAGTTCCCGGGCAGGGATATCCTTGGGACCCTTGTTCTTC
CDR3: CASSSRAGISLGPLFF

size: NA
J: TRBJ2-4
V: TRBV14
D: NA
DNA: TGTGCCAGCAGCCAAGGACCCAACAACATTCAGTACTTC
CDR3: CASSQGPNNIQYF

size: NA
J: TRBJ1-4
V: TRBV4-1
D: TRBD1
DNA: TGCGCCAGCAGCGAACCGGGACAGGGAGGAGAAAAACTGTTTTTT
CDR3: CASSEPGQGGEKLFF

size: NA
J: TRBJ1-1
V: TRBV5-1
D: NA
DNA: TGCGCCAGCAGCTTGGAACAGCCCAACACTGAAGCTTTCTTT
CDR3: CASSLEQPNTEAFF

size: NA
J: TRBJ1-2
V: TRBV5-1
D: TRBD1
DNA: TGCGCCAGCAGCTACGGACAGGGCTATGGCTACACCTTC
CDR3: CASSYGQGYGYTF

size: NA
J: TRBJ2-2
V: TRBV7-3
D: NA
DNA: TGTGCCAGCAGCAGGCTAGCCGCGGTGACCGGGGAGCTGTTTTTT
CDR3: CASSRLAAVTGELFF

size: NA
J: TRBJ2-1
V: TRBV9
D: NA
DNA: TGTGCCAGCAGCGTAGGCCGGCTGGCCTACAATGAGCAGTTCTTC
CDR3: CASSVGRLAYNEQFF